Listed below are T cell receptor beta chains from one sample, sequenced in a study of cytomegalovirus exposure and HLA in healthy donors. Some clones are missing from TCRdb's copy, which holds only in-frame ones; the method was immunoSEQ multiplex PCR. Of about 170,000 clones in the sample, about 76% were seen once. The specimen sequenced was PBMCs. These receptor sequences come from a female donor in good health and CMV-seronegative. CDR3s include the opening cysteine and the closing phenylalanine or tryptophan. The size entry is marked missing in some rows and otherwise reads once, few, many or a size class.

TRBJ1-3,NA,TRBV7-9,CASSTGSGNTIYF
TRBJ1-2,NA,TRBV7-2,CASSLVTGDYGYTF
TRBJ2-2,NA,TRBV5-1,CASSLVDTGELFF
TRBJ2-7,once,TRBV5-1,CASSLGTGSRGAYEQYF
TRBJ2-7,NA,TRBV7-9,CASSSWASGKYEQYF
TRBJ1-2,NA,TRBV30,CAWLNYGYTF
TRBJ2-7,NA,TRBV5-1,CASSSWTSAYEQYF
TRBJ2-5,NA,TRBV6-5,CASSYSPGYQETQYF
TRBJ2-7,NA,TRBV10-3,CAISTGTGGFGHEQYF
TRBJ1-4,NA,TRBV28,CASSPPTGEGDEKLFF
TRBJ1-2,NA,TRBV5-4,CASSLAWQGFQGYTF
TRBJ2-1,few,TRBV7-6,CASSKTSGRVNEQFF
TRBJ1-3,NA,TRBV4-1,CASSQGSRREENTIYF
NA,once,TRBV5-6,CASSLGGEQYF
TRBJ2-1,NA,TRBV7-2,CASSLNRGALYNEQFF
TRBJ1-6,NA,TRBV11-2,CASSTYRGQGSPLHF
TRBJ2-5,NA,TRBV5-6,CASSLDRGRDVETQYF
TRBJ1-3,once,TRBV5-4,CASSAQGARRNTIYF
TRBJ1-2,once,TRBV2,CASSEDRGGGYTF
TRBJ2-7,NA,TRBV6-1,CASSEGHVYEQYF
TRBJ1-2,once,TRBV7-3,CASSLMTATKGDGYTF
TRBJ1-1,NA,TRBV6-6,CASSYDPSRAFF
TRBJ2-5,NA,TRBV5-1,CASSSVGKQETQYF
TRBJ1-1,NA,TRBV6-1,CASRRGGGSEAFF
TRBJ1-2,NA,TRBV19,CASSIAGGAPGGYTF
TRBJ2-7,NA,TRBV5-1,CASSFDRASIYEQYF
TRBJ2-7,NA,TRBV18,CASSPPVPGAGSEQYF
TRBJ1-2,NA,TRBV6-1,CASSERGSTRLNYGYTF
TRBJ1-1,NA,TRBV5-1,CASSLMGQGRTEAFF
TRBJ2-3,NA,TRBV5-1,CASSPSQGTIGTDTQYF
TRBJ2-3,few,TRBV11-2,CASSLNPGTSGRNTQYF
TRBJ2-2,NA,TRBV5-4,CATADRAKTGELFF
TRBJ2-7,NA,TRBV9,CASSVKAGAEQYF
TRBJ2-3,NA,TRBV7-6,CASSPSGQGAIMSDTQYF
TRBJ1-2,NA,TRBV30,CAWSRDRVGGYTF
TRBJ1-2,few,TRBV10-3,CAISGEPTGGNNGYTF
TRBJ2-7,NA,TRBV29-1,CSVYRGNYEQYF
TRBJ2-1,NA,TRBV9,CASSTRGGGEQFF
TRBJ2-2,NA,TRBV6-4,CASSAGPNTGELFF
TRBJ1-5,NA,TRBV29-1,CSVSVGNQPQHF
TRBJ2-5,NA,TRBV4-1,CASSQDPPDTSGGHLRTQYF
TRBJ1-1,few,TRBV2,CASRLTGALATEAFF
TRBJ1-5,few,TRBV13,CASSAGTGSNQPQHF
TRBJ2-7,NA,TRBV19,CASSLKTGLAGPYEQYF
TRBJ1-1,once,TRBV5-6,CASSHDRVFAEAFF
TRBJ1-1,NA,TRBV5-1,CASSLGFTTSNTEAFF
TRBJ2-7,few,TRBV11-2,CASSLVAGGYEQYF
TRBJ2-2,NA,TRBV5-1,CASSPGQSTGELFF